These T cell receptor beta chains were read from a single sample in a study of T cells in localized non-small cell lung cancer. Assay used: immunoSEQ multiplex PCR; TCRdb lists only in-frame clones, some missing. The sample includes 18,000 or so clones, roughly four fifths seen only once; the top ten take 25%. This specimen consisted of peripheral blood, obtained before any cancer treatment. These receptors were taken from a female donor older than 55 with stage I lung adenocarcinoma. Both conserved end residues are part of each CDR3. Fields, in order: CDR3 DNA, CDR3 protein, clone size, D gene, V gene, J gene. A D gene is named only where the DNA matches it firmly. The size entry is marked missing in some rows and otherwise reads once, few, many or a size class.

CDR3nt: TGTGCCAGTATCCCTGGACAGAACACTGAAGCTTTCTTT
CDR3aa: CASIPGQNTEAFF
abundance: few
d_gene: NA
v_gene: TRBV19
j_gene: TRBJ1-1

CDR3nt: TGTGCCAGCAGCCCAGCGATGACAGGACGCGAGCAGTACTTC
CDR3aa: CASSPAMTGREQYF
abundance: NA
d_gene: NA
v_gene: TRBV5-6
j_gene: TRBJ2-7

CDR3nt: TGTGCCAGCAGCCAAGAATCGGCTAGCGGGGGCAGTGATACGCAGTATTTT
CDR3aa: CASSQESASGGSDTQYF
abundance: once
d_gene: TRBD2
v_gene: TRBV4-2
j_gene: TRBJ2-3

CDR3nt: TGTGCCAGCAGCGGGCGATTGGACAGCCCCAATCTGGTCCAGCATTTT
CDR3aa: CASSGRLDSPNLVQHF
abundance: NA
d_gene: NA
v_gene: TRBV7-8
j_gene: TRBJ1-5

CDR3nt: TGTGCCAGCAGTCGATCACTGAACACTGAAGCTTTCTTT
CDR3aa: CASSRSLNTEAFF
abundance: NA
d_gene: NA
v_gene: TRBV14
j_gene: TRBJ1-1

CDR3nt: TGTGCCAGCAGTGAACAGGGGTTAGGAACTGAAGCTTTCTTT
CDR3aa: CASSEQGLGTEAFF
abundance: NA
d_gene: NA
v_gene: TRBV2
j_gene: TRBJ1-1

CDR3nt: TGTGCCAGCAGCAGCCACAGGCTCCTTTACGAGCAGTACTTC
CDR3aa: CASSSHRLLYEQYF
abundance: NA
d_gene: NA
v_gene: TRBV11-2
j_gene: TRBJ2-7

CDR3nt: TGTGCCAGCTCGCCGGGACACGCGAACACCGGGGAGCTGTTTTTT
CDR3aa: CASSPGHANTGELFF
abundance: once
d_gene: NA
v_gene: TRBV18
j_gene: TRBJ2-2

CDR3nt: TGTGCCAGTAGTATAGTCGGACAGGGGATATATGAGCAGTTCTTC
CDR3aa: CASSIVGQGIYEQFF
abundance: NA
d_gene: TRBD1
v_gene: TRBV19
j_gene: TRBJ2-1

CDR3nt: TGTGCCTACGAGCGGAACACTGAAGCTTTCTTT
CDR3aa: CAYERNTEAFF
abundance: few
d_gene: NA
v_gene: TRBV30
j_gene: TRBJ1-1

CDR3nt: TGTGCCAGCAGTGACTTAGCACGGGGGTCTAACTATGGCTACACCTTC
CDR3aa: CASSDLARGSNYGYTF
abundance: NA
d_gene: NA
v_gene: TRBV2
j_gene: TRBJ1-2

CDR3nt: TGTGCCAGCAGCAACCGGGACTTTAAGAGAAAGAACTTC
CDR3aa: CASSNRDFKRKNF
abundance: NA
d_gene: NA
v_gene: TRBV7-8
j_gene: TRBJ2-7

CDR3nt: TGTGCCATCAGGGATAGCTCTGGAAACACCATATATTTT
CDR3aa: CAIRDSSGNTIYF
abundance: NA
d_gene: NA
v_gene: TRBV10-3
j_gene: TRBJ1-3

CDR3nt: TGTGCCAGCAGCTACGGACTAGCGGGGGGGCGGAATGAGCAGTTCTTC
CDR3aa: CASSYGLAGGRNEQFF
abundance: NA
d_gene: TRBD2
v_gene: TRBV5-4
j_gene: TRBJ2-1

CDR3nt: TGTGCCAGCAGCGGGACAGATACAGGGGGCTACACCTTC
CDR3aa: CASSGTDTGGYTF
abundance: NA
d_gene: TRBD1
v_gene: TRBV6-4
j_gene: TRBJ1-2

CDR3nt: TGTGCCAGCAGCTTAGGGGCGGAACCTAGGGAGACCCAGTACTTC
CDR3aa: CASSLGAEPRETQYF
abundance: NA
d_gene: NA
v_gene: TRBV11-2
j_gene: TRBJ2-5

CDR3nt: TGCGCCAGCAGTGAACAGGTCTCCACTGAAGCTTTCTTT
CDR3aa: CASSEQVSTEAFF
abundance: NA
d_gene: NA
v_gene: TRBV10-1
j_gene: TRBJ1-1

CDR3nt: TGTGCCAGCAGGTTACAGGGAGGATTCGGCTACACCTTC
CDR3aa: CASRLQGGFGYTF
abundance: NA
d_gene: NA
v_gene: TRBV5-6
j_gene: TRBJ1-2

CDR3nt: TGCGCCAGCAGCCAAGAATGGATACCGGGACAGGTTTTCACCGGGGAGCTGTTTTTT
CDR3aa: CASSQEWIPGQVFTGELFF
abundance: NA
d_gene: TRBD1
v_gene: TRBV4-3
j_gene: TRBJ2-2

CDR3nt: TGTGCCTGGAGTGTACGGGTCGGCAGCACAGATACGCAGTATTTT
CDR3aa: CAWSVRVGSTDTQYF
abundance: NA
d_gene: NA
v_gene: TRBV30
j_gene: TRBJ2-3

CDR3nt: TGTGCCAGCAGCTCTCCGGGACGAGGGAATGAAAAACTGTTTTTT
CDR3aa: CASSSPGRGNEKLFF
abundance: once
d_gene: NA
v_gene: TRBV5-4
j_gene: TRBJ1-4

CDR3nt: TGCGCCAGCAGCTTACAACCCGCGGGTGGATATGGCTACACCTTC
CDR3aa: CASSLQPAGGYGYTF
abundance: NA
d_gene: NA
v_gene: TRBV5-1
j_gene: TRBJ1-2

CDR3nt: TGTGCCAGCATTGATTTGACGGAGAGCACAGATACGCAGTATTTT
CDR3aa: CASIDLTESTDTQYF
abundance: once
d_gene: NA
v_gene: TRBV2
j_gene: TRBJ2-3

CDR3nt: TGTGCCTGGCGCCAGGGCAATCGGGGAACTAATGAAAAACTGTTTTTT
CDR3aa: CAWRQGNRGTNEKLFF
abundance: NA
d_gene: NA
v_gene: TRBV30
j_gene: TRBJ1-4

CDR3nt: TGTGCCGGGGGGGGACACCTTTCTTTTGACTACGAGCAGTACTTC
CDR3aa: CAGGGHLSFDYEQYF
abundance: once
d_gene: NA
v_gene: TRBV6-1
j_gene: TRBJ2-7